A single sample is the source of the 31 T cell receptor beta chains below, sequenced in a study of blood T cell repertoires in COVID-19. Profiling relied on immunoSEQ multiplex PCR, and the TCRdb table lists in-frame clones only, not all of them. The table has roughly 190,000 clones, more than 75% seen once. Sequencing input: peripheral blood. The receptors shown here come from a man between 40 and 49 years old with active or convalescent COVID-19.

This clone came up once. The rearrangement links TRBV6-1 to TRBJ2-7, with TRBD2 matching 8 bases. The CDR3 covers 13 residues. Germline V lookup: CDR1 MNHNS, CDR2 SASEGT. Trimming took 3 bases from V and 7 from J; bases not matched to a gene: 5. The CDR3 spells CASSDGLAWEQYF. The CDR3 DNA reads TGTGCCAGCAGTGACGGACTAGCTTGGGAGCAGTACTTC.

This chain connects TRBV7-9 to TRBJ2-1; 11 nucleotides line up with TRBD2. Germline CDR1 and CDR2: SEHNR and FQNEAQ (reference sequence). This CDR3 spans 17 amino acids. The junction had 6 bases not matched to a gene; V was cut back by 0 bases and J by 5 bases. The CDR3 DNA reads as TGTGCCAGCAGCTTAGCGGCACTAGCGGGAGACCACAATGAGCAGTTCTTC. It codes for CASSLAALAGDHNEQFF.

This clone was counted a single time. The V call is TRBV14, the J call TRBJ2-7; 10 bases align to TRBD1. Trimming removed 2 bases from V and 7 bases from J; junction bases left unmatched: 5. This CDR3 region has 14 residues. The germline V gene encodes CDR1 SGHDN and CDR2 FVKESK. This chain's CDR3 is CASSQRTGGREQYF. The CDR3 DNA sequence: TGTGCCAGCAGCCAACGGACAGGGGGACGGGAGCAGTACTTC.

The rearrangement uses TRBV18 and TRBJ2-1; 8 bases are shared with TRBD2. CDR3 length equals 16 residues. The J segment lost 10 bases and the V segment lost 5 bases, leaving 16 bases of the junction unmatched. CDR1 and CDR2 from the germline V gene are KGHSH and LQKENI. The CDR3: CASSKGNAGGPSEQFF. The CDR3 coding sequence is TGTGCCAGCTCAAAGGGTAACGCGGGAGGCCCGTCGGAGCAGTTCTTC.

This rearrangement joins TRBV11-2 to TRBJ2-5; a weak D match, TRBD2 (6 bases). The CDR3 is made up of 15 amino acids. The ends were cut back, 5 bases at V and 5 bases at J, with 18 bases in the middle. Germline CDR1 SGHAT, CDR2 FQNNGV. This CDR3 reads CASSLWDSSEETQYF. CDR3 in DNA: TGTGCCAGCAGCCTCTGGGACTCCTCGGAGGAGACCCAGTACTTC.

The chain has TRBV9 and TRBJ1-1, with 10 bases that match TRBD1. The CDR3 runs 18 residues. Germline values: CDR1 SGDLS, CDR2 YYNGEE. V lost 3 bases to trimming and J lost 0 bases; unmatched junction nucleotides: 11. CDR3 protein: CASSAHPTGGAMNTEAFF. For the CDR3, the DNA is TGTGCCAGCAGCGCGCACCCGACAGGGGGCGCGATGAACACTGAAGCTTTCTTT.

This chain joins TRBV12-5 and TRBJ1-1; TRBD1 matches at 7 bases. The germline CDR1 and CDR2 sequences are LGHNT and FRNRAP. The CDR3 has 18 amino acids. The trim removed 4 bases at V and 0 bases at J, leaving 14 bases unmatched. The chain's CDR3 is CASGSNPGQMGMNTEAFF. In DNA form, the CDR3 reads TGTGCTAGTGGTTCCAATCCGGGACAGATGGGGATGAACACTGAAGCTTTCTTT.

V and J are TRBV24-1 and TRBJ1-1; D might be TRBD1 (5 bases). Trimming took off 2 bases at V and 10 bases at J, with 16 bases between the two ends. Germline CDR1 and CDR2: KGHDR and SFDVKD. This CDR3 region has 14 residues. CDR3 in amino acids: CATSDSRQTLGAFF. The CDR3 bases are TGTGCCACCAGTGATTCTAGACAGACTCTGGGAGCTTTCTTT.

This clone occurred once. CDR3 protein: CASSHRDNLEAFF. CDR3 nucleotides: TGTGCCAGCAGTCACCGGGACAACCTTGAAGCTTTCTTT. The chain links TRBV6-5 to TRBJ1-1; possibly TRBD1 for D (6 bases). The V gene's germline CDR1 is MNHEY and CDR2 SVGAGI. The length of the CDR3 is 13 residues. V shed 5 bases and J shed 7 bases, with 14 bases lying between them.

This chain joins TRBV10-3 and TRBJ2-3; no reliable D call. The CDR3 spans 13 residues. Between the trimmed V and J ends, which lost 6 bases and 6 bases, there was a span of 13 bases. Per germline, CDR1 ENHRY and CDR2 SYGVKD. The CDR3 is CAISGDLSDTQYF. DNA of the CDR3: TGTGCCATCAGCGGAGACCTCTCGGATACGCAGTATTTT.

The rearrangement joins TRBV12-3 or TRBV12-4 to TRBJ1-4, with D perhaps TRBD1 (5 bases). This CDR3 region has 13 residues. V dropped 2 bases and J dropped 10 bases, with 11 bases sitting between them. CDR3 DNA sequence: TGTGCCAGCAGTTTAATAGGGGCCTCAAAACTGTTTTTT. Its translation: CASSLIGASKLFF.

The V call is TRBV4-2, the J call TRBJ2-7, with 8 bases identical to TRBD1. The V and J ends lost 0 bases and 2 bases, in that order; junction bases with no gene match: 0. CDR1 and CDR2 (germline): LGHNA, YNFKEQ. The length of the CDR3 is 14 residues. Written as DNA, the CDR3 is TGTGCCAGCAGCCAAGACAGGGGGCCCTACGAGCAGTACTTC. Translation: CASSQDRGPYEQYF.

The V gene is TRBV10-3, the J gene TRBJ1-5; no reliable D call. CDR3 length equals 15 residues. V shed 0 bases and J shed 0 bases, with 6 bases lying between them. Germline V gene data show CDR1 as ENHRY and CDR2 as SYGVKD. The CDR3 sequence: CAISESSDSNQPQHF. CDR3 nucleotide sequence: TGTGCCATCAGTGAGTCGAGTGATAGCAATCAGCCCCAGCATTTT.

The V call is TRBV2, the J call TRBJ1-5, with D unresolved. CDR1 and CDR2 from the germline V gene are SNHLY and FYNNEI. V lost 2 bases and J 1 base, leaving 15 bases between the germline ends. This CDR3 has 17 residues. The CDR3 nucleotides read TGTGCCAGCAGTGAAACTCCGGGTTTTAGGAGCAATCAGCCCCAGCATTTT. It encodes CASSETPGFRSNQPQHF.

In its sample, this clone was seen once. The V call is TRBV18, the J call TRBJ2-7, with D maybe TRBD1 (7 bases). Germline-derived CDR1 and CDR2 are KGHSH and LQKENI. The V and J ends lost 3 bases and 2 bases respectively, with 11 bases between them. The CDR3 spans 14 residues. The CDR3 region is CASSPGRGAYEQYF. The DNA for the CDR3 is TGTGCCAGCTCACCGGGCAGGGGGGCCTACGAGCAGTACTTC.

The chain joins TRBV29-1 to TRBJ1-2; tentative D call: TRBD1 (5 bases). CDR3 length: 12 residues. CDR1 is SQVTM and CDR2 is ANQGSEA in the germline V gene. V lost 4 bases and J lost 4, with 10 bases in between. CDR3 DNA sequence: TGCAGCGTTGTGGGGCGGGGCTATGGCTACACCTTC. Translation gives CSVVGRGYGYTF.

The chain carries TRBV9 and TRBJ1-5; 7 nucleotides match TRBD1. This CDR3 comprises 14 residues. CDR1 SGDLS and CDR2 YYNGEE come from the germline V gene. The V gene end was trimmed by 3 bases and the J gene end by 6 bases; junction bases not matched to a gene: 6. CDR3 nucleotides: TGTGCCAGCAGCGCCTACACAGGGGTTCAGCCCCAGCATTTT. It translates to CASSAYTGVQPQHF.

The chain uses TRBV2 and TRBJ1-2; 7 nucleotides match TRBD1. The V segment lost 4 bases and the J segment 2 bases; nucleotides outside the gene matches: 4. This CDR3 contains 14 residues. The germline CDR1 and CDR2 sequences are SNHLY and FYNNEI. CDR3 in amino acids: CASSVTGQNYGYTF. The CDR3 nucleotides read TGTGCCAGCAGTGTAACGGGACAGAACTATGGCTACACCTTC. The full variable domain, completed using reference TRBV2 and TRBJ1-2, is EPEVTQTPSHQVTQMGQEVILRCVPISNHLYFYWYRQILGQKVEFLVSFYNNEISEKSEIFDDQFSVERPDGSNFTLKIRSTKLEDSAMYFCASSVTGQNYGYTFGSGTRLTVV.

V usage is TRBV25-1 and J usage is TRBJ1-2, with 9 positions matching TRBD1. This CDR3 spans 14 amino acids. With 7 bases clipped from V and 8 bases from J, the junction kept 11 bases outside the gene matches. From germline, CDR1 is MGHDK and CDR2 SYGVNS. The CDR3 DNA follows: TGTGCCAGCATGGACCCCGGGACAGGGTTAGGCTACACCTTC. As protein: CASMDPGTGLGYTF.

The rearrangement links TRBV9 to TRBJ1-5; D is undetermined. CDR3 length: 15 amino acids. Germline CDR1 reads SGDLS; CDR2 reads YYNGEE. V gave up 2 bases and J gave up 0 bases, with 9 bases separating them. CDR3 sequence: CASSVSPSSNQPQHF. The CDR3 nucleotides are TGTGCCAGCAGCGTTAGCCCGAGTAGCAATCAGCCCCAGCATTTT.

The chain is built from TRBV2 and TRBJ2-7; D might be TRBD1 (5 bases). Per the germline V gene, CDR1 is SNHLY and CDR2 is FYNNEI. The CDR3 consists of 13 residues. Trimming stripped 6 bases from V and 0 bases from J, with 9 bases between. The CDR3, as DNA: TGTGCCAGCAGCCAACAGGACTCCTACGAGCAGTACTTC. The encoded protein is CASSQQDSYEQYF.

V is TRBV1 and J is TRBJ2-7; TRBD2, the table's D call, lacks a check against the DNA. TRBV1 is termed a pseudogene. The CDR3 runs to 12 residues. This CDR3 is CTSTVDWDEQYF. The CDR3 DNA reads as TGCACCAGCACCGTTGACTGGGACGAGCAGTACTTC.

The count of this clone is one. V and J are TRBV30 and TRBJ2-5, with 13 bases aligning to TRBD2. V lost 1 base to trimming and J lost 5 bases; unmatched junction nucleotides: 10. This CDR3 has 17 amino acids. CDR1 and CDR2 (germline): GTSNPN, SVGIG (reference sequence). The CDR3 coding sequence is TGTGCCTGGAGTGATTCCGGGACTAGCGGGAAAGGGGAGACCCAGTACTTC. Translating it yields CAWSDSGTSGKGETQYF.

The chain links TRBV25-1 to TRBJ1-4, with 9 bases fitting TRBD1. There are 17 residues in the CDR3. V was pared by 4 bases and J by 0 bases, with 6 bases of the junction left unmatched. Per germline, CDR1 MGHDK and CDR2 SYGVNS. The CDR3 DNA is TGTGCCAGCAGTGCGAACAGGGGGCAGGCAACTAATGAAAAACTGTTTTTT. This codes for CASSANRGQATNEKLFF.

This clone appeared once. CDR3 DNA: TGTGCCAGCAGTTACTCGGGGGGGGGTTATTACGAGCAGTACTTC. It codes for CASSYSGGGYYEQYF. The gene calls are TRBV6-6 and TRBJ2-7, with 7 positions matching TRBD2. There are 15 residues in the CDR3. The germline V gene encodes CDR1 MNHNY and CDR2 SVGAGI (reference sequence). J was trimmed by 4 bases and V by 0 bases; bases with no gene match: 6.

The chain's CDR3 is CASSFRQGSGYTF. DNA for the CDR3: TGTGCCAGCAGTTTCCGTCAGGGATCTGGCTACACCTTC. The chain employs TRBV12-3 or TRBV12-4 and TRBJ1-2, with a possible D match to TRBD1 (5 bases). The CDR3 runs 13 residues. Between the trimmed V and J ends, which lost 3 bases and 7 bases, there was a span of 12 bases.

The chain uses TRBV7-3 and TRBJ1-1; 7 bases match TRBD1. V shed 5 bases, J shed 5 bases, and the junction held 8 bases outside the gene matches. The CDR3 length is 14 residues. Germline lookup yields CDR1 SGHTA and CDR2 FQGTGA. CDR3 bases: TGTGCCAGCAGCCCCAAACAGGGGAGTACTGAAGCTTTCTTT. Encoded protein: CASSPKQGSTEAFF.

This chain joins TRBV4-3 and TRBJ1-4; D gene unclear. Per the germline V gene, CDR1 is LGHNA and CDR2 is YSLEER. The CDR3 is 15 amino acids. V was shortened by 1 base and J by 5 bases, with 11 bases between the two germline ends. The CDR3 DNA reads TGCGCCAGCAGCCAAGCCGGGATTGGGAATGAAAAACTGTTTTTT. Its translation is CASSQAGIGNEKLFF.

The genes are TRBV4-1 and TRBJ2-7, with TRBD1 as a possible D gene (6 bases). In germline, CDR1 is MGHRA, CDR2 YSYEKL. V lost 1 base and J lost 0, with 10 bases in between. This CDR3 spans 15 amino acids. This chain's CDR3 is CASSQGRQASYEQYF. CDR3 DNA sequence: TGCGCCAGCAGCCAAGGCCGACAGGCCTCCTACGAGCAGTACTTC.

The CDR3 spells CASSSPDRGEETQYF. CDR3 DNA sequence: TGTGCCAGCAGCTCGCCGGACAGGGGTGAGGAGACCCAGTACTTC. This sequence joins TRBV11-1 and TRBJ2-5; 9 bases line up with TRBD1. Germline CDR1 reads SGHAT; CDR2 reads FQDESV (reference sequence). Germline trimming cut 4 bases from V and 5 bases from J; bases unmatched to any gene: 8. This CDR3 spans 15 amino acids. Supplemented by reference TRBV11-1 and TRBJ2-5, the full variable domain reads EAEVAQSPRYKITEKSQAVAFWCDPISGHATLYWYRQILGQGPELLVQFQDESVVDDSQLPKDRFSAERLKGVDSTLKIQPAELGDSAMYLCASSSPDRGEETQYFGPGTRLLVL.

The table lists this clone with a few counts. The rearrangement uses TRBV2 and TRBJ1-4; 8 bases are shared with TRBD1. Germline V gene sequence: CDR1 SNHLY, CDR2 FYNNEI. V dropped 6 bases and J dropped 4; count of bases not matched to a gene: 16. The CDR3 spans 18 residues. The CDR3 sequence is CASRIDRGGFWHNEKLFF. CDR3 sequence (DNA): TGTGCCAGCAGGATAGACAGGGGAGGTTTTTGGCATAATGAAAAACTGTTTTTT. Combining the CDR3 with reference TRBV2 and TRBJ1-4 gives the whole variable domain EPEVTQTPSHQVTQMGQEVILRCVPISNHLYFYWYRQILGQKVEFLVSFYNNEISEKSEIFDDQFSVERPDGSNFTLKIRSTKLEDSAMYFCASRIDRGGFWHNEKLFFGSGTQLSVL.